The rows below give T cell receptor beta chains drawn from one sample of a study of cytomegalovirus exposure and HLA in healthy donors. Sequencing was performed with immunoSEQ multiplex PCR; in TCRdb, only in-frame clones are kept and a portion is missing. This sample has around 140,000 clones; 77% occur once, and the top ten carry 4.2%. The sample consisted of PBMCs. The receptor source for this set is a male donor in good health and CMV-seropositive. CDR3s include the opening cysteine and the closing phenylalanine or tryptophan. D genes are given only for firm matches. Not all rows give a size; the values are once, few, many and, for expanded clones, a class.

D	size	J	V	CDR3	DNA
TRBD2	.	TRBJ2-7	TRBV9	CASSPETAGGYYEQYF	TGTGCCAGCAGCCCCGAGACGGCGGGGGGCTATTACGAGCAGTACTTC
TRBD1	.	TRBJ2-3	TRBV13	CASSSGQAGDTQYF	TGTGCCAGCAGCTCTGGACAGGCCGGAGATACGCAGTATTTT
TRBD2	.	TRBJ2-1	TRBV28	CASSLSGRAYPYNEQFF	TGTGCCAGCAGTTTAAGCGGGAGGGCCTACCCCTACAATGAGCAGTTCTTC
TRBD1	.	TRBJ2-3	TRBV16	CASSPGQVPDTQYF	TGTGCCAGCAGCCCGGGACAGGTCCCGGATACGCAGTATTTT
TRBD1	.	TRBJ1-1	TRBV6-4	CASRGDRGNTEAFF	TGTGCCAGCAGAGGGGACAGGGGGAACACTGAAGCTTTCTTT
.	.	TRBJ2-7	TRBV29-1	CSVGGSYYEQYF	TGCAGCGTTGGCGGATCTTACTACGAGCAGTACTTC
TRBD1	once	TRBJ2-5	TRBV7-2	CASSTNRGKETQYF	TGTGCCAGCAGCACCAACAGGGGTAAAGAGACCCAGTACTTC
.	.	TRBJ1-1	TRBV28	CASSFPQTALQTEAFF	TGTGCCAGCAGCTTTCCGCAGACAGCCTTACAAACTGAAGCTTTCTTT
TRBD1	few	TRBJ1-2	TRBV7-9	CASSFQGQVNYGYTF	TGTGCCAGCAGCTTTCAGGGACAGGTGAACTATGGCTACACCTTC
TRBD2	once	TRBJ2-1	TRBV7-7	CASSRLAGGGNEQFF	TGTGCCAGCAGCAGGCTAGCGGGAGGGGGGAATGAGCAGTTCTTC
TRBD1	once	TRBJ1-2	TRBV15	CATSRDISGGKNYTF	TGTGCCACCAGCAGAGATATATCAGGGGGCAAGAACTACACCTTC
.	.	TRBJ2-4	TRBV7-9	CSSSRQVGKNIQYF	TGTTCCAGCAGCCGACAGGTGGGCAAAAACATTCAGTACTTC
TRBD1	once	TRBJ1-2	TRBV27	CASSLIGRGQDGYTF	TGTGCCAGCAGTTTAATCGGCAGGGGGCAGGATGGCTACACCTTC
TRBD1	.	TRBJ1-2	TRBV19	CASSIGTAYGYTF	TGTGCCAGTAGCATCGGGACAGCCTATGGCTACACCTTC
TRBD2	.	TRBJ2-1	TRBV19	CASSRGGLGNEQFF	TGTGCCAGTAGTCGGGGGGGACTAGGGAATGAGCAGTTCTTC
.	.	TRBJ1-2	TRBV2	CASTPELANYGYTF	TGTGCCAGCACTCCAGAGCTAGCTAACTATGGCTACACCTTC
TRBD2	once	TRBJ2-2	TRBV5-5	CASSEPGLATTGELFF	TGTGCCAGCAGCGAGCCGGGACTAGCGACCACCGGGGAGCTGTTTTTT
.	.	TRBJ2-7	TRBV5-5	CASSLAGGMYEQYF	TGTGCCAGCAGCTTGGCCGGGGGAATGTACGAGCAGTACTTC
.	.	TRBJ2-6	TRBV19	CASSIVQGSGANVLTF	TGTGCCAGTAGTATCGTACAGGGTTCTGGGGCCAACGTCCTGACTTTC
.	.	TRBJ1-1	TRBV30	CAWTVGGTTEAFF	TGTGCCTGGACCGTGGGAGGGACAACTGAAGCTTTCTTT
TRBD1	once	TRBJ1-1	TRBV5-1	CASSSPGQINTEAFF	TGCGCCAGCAGTTCTCCGGGACAGATAAACACTGAAGCTTTCTTT
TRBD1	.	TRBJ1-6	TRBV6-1	CASGRDRGNSPLHF	TGTGCCAGCGGCCGGGACAGGGGGAATTCACCCCTCCACTTT
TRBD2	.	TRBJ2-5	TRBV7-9	CASSVLGRGGEETQYF	TGTGCCAGCAGCGTCCTTGGCCGCGGGGGGGAAGAGACCCAGTACTTC
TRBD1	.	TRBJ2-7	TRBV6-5	CASSSSTGWQYF	TGTGCCAGCAGTTCCTCGACAGGGTGGCAGTACTTC
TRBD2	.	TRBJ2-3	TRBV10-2	CASSERRGGTDTQYF	TGCGCCAGCAGTGAGCGGCGGGGGGGCACAGATACGCAGTATTTT
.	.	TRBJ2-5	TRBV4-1	CASSPSVQETQYF	TGCGCCAGCAGTCCTAGCGTTCAAGAGACCCAGTACTTC
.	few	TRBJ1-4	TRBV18	CASSQVGAEEKLFF	TGTGCCAGCTCACAGGTGGGGGCGGAGGAAAAACTGTTTTTT
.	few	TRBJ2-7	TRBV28	CASKFGQPTYEQYF	TGTGCCAGCAAATTTGGACAGCCGACCTACGAGCAGTACTTC
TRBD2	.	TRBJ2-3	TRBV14	CASSLLSGSTDTQYF	TGTGCCAGCAGCCTCCTTAGCGGGAGCACAGATACGCAGTATTTT
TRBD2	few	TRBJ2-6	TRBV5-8	CASSLEQTSAGANVLTF	TGTGCCAGCAGCTTGGAGCAGACTAGCGCTGGGGCCAACGTCCTGACTTTC
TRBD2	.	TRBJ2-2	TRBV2	CASSEREITGELFF	TGTGCCAGCAGTGAGCGGGAGATCACCGGGGAGCTGTTTTTT
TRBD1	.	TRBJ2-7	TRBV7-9	CASSLTPGQRNFSYEQYF	TGTGCCAGCAGCTTAACGCCGGGACAGCGTAATTTTTCCTACGAGCAGTACTTC
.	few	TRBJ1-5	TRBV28	CASRLGTLNQPQHF	TGTGCCAGCCGTCTCGGGACACTTAATCAGCCCCAGCATTTT
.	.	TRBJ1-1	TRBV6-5	CASSYSILQGWTEAFF	TGTGCCAGCAGTTACTCGATTTTACAGGGATGGACTGAAGCTTTCTTT
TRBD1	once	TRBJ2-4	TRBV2	CASTPGAIEGDSQYF	TGTGCCAGCACCCCTGGGGCCATTGAGGGGGACAGTCAGTACTTC
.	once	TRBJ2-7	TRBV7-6	CASSPSRTYEQYF	TGTGCCAGCAGCCCATCCAGGACCTACGAGCAGTACTTC
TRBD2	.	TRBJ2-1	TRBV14	CASSQGSGGNEQFF	TGTGCCAGCAGCCAAGGGTCGGGGGGCAATGAGCAGTTCTTC
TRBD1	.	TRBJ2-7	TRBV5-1	CASSLFGTGDYEQYF	TGCGCCAGCAGCTTGTTTGGGACAGGGGACTACGAGCAGTACTTC
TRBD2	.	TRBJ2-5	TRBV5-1	CASSFRLAGEETQYF	TGCGCCAGCAGCTTCAGACTAGCGGGAGAAGAGACCCAGTACTTC
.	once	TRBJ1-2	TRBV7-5	CVRRPTSGCRDYGYTF	TGTGTCAGAAGACCTACATCAGGGTGTCGGGACTATGGCTACACCTTC
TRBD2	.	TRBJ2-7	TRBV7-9	CSSSLGRGVSYEQYF	TGTTCCAGCAGCTTAGGTCGGGGGGTCTCCTACGAGCAGTACTTC
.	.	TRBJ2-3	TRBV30	CAWSDLRDTQYF	TGTGCCTGGAGTGACTTACGAGATACGCAGTATTTT
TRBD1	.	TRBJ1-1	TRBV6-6	CASNGQGTEAFF	TGTGCCAGCAACGGACAGGGGACTGAAGCTTTCTTT
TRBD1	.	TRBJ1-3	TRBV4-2	CASIKVGDSGYSGNTIYF	TGTGCCAGCATAAAAGTTGGGGACAGCGGATACTCTGGAAACACCATATATTTT
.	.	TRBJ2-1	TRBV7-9	CASSTLVGPLSNEQFF	TGTGCCAGCAGCACGTTGGTGGGGCCCCTATCGAATGAGCAGTTCTTC
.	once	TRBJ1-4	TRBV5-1	CASSLAVGSEKLFF	TGCGCCAGCAGCTTGGCCGTAGGGAGCGAAAAACTGTTTTTT
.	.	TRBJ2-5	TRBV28	CASSFGRWGREKRETQYF	TGTGCCAGCAGTTTTGGGCGTTGGGGGCGGGAGAAGCGGGAGACCCAGTACTTC
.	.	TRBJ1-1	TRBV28	CASSSGDRNEAFF	TGTGCCAGCAGTTCAGGGGATAGGAATGAAGCTTTCTTT
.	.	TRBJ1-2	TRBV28	CATYLTGNYGYTF	TGTGCCACCTACTTGACAGGCAACTATGGCTACACCTTC
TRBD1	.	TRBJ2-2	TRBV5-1	CASRGTGVYGGELFF	TGCGCCAGCAGAGGGACAGGGGTTTATGGCGGGGAGCTGTTTTTT
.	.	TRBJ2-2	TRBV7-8	CASSLDYAGATGELFF	TGTGCCAGCAGCTTAGATTATGCGGGGGCCACCGGGGAGCTGTTTTTT
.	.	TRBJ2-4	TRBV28	CASSAPGIVTQYF	TGTGCCAGCAGTGCCCCGGGGATTGTGACTCAGTACTTC
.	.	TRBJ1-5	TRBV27	CASRLGGDQPQHF	TGTGCCAGCCGCCTTGGGGGGGATCAGCCCCAGCATTTT
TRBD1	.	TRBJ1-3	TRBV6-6	CASSNGQGVTGNTIYF	TGTGCCAGCAGTAACGGACAGGGGGTGACTGGAAACACCATATATTTT
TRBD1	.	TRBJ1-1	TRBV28	CASSLAEGAGEAFF	TGTGCCAGCAGTTTAGCTGAGGGGGCAGGTGAAGCTTTCTTT
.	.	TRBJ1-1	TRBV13	CASSLIRVNTEAFF	TGTGCCAGCAGCTTAATCCGAGTGAACACTGAAGCTTTCTTT
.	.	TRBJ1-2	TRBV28	CASSLPRGYGYTF	TGTGCCAGCAGTTTACCCAGGGGCTATGGCTACACCTTC
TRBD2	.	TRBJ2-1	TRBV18	CASSPNRGLAFSGPYNEQFF	TGTGCCAGCTCACCGAACCGGGGACTAGCTTTTTCCGGGCCCTACAATGAGCAGTTCTTC
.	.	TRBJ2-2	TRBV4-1	CASGLGGSNTGELFF	TGCGCCAGCGGACTTGGTGGATCGAACACCGGGGAGCTGTTTTTT